A selection of T cell receptor beta chains follows, all from one sample in a study of T cells after yellow fever vaccination. TCRdb passed the 5' RACE reads through MiXCR, listing each CDR3 protein once. There are nearly 300,000 distinct CDR3 sequences in the sample; approximately 10% occur only once, and 3% to 3.5% lies in the top ten. Sequencing was performed on CD4+ T cells sorted from PBMCs, taken 5 days after the yellow fever booster vaccination. The receptors were gathered from a man aged 18-30 years who received the YFV17D yellow fever vaccine. Each CDR3 is given with its conserved first and last residue. D genes are given only for firm matches. Expanded clones get a size class; other rows say once, few or many, or leave the size out.

J,V,size,D,CDR3,DNA
TRBJ2-1,TRBV5-1,few,TRBD2,CASSSPITSATSYNEQFF,TGCGCCAGCAGCTCCCCAATCACTAGCGCAACGTCCTACAATGAGCAGTTCTTC
TRBJ2-3,TRBV7-8,many,TRBD2,CASSLVGLAGPDTQYF,TGTGCCAGCAGCTTAGTAGGACTAGCGGGTCCAGATACGCAGTATTTT
TRBJ2-2,TRBV20-1,few,-,CSARGGAAGELFF,TGCAGTGCTAGAGGAGGGGCAGCCGGGGAGCTGTTTTTT
TRBJ1-2,TRBV7-9,few,-,CASSLVSRSYGYTF,TGTGCCAGCAGCCTCGTGTCCCGTAGCTATGGCTACACCTTC
TRBJ2-3,TRBV18,-,-,CASSPLTSPVNTQYF,TGTGCCAGCTCACCTCTGACTTCCCCCGTAAATACGCAGTATTTT
TRBJ1-1,TRBV20-1,few,TRBD1,CSARSPGTGLREAFF,TGCAGTGCTAGATCCCCCGGGACAGGCCTCCGGGAAGCTTTCTTT
TRBJ2-1,TRBV12-3/TRBV12-4,few,-,CASSRGINEQFF,TGTGCCAGCAGCCGCGGAATCAATGAGCAGTTCTTC
TRBJ1-3,TRBV25-1,many,-,CASSDRLTGNTIYF,TGTGCCAGCAGTGACAGGTTGACTGGAAACACCATATATTTT
TRBJ2-3,TRBV24-1,-,TRBD2,CATSDVSGGAADTQYF,TGTGCCACCAGTGATGTCAGCGGGGGGGCCGCAGATACGCAGTATTTT
TRBJ1-1,TRBV28,-,-,CASCPGGGLRVTEAFF,TGTGCCAGCTGCCCCGGGGGCGGCCTCCGGGTCACTGAAGCTTTCTTT
TRBJ2-2,TRBV10-3,many,TRBD2,CAISELASGGPGGELFF,TGTGCCATCAGTGAGCTCGCTAGCGGGGGCCCAGGAGGGGAGCTGTTTTTT
TRBJ1-1,TRBV18,few,TRBD1,CASSLLRGPTEAFF,TGTGCCAGCTCACTCCTGAGGGGGCCCACTGAAGCTTTCTTT
TRBJ2-3,TRBV7-9,-,-,CASSFRVGDTQYF,TGTGCCAGCAGCTTCCGGGTGGGGGATACGCAGTATTTT
TRBJ2-5,TRBV7-6,-,-,CASSARERETQYF,TGTGCCAGCAGCGCAAGGGAGAGAGAGACCCAGTACTTC
TRBJ1-1,TRBV20-1,few,-,CSARGEGGTEAFF,TGCAGTGCTAGAGGTGAAGGGGGCACTGAAGCTTTCTTT
TRBJ2-1,TRBV20-1,-,TRBD2,CSARDPRTSEEQFF,TGCAGTGCTAGAGATCCCCGGACTAGCGAGGAGCAGTTCTTC
TRBJ1-5,TRBV19,-,-,CASRGALIQPQHF,TGTGCCTCGAGGGGGGCACTGATTCAGCCCCAGCATTTT
TRBJ2-5,TRBV3-1,few,TRBD2,CASSQLSSGGLETQYF,TGTGCCAGCAGCCAACTGTCTAGCGGGGGTTTGGAGACCCAGTACTTC
TRBJ1-6,TRBV6-5,-,-,CASSYSMGEGSNSPLHF,TGTGCCAGCAGTTACTCGATGGGGGAAGGGAGCAATTCACCCCTCCACTTT
TRBJ1-2,TRBV29-1,-,-,CSVEHSPVSGYTF,TGCAGCGTTGAGCACTCCCCCGTCTCTGGCTACACCTTC
TRBJ2-3,TRBV18,many,-,CASSLGSTDTQYF,TGTGCCAGCAGCTTAGGTAGCACAGATACGCAGTATTTT
TRBJ2-3,TRBV7-2,many,-,CASSLADPPYTQYF,TGTGCCAGCAGCTTAGCCGATCCACCTTATACGCAGTATTTT
TRBJ2-5,TRBV5-1,-,TRBD1,CASRTGWEETQYF,TGCGCCAGCAGGACAGGGTGGGAAGAGACCCAGTACTTC
TRBJ2-4,TRBV18,-,-,CASSPPVSAAKNIQYF,TGTGCCAGCTCACCACCGGTTAGTGCCGCCAAAAACATTCAGTACTTC
TRBJ2-1,TRBV5-6,few,-,CASSSVRGEDEQFF,TGTGCCAGCAGCTCCGTCCGAGGGGAGGATGAGCAGTTCTTC
TRBJ2-3,TRBV5-4,-,TRBD2,CASSSRTSSDTQYF,TGTGCCAGCAGTTCCCGGACTAGCTCAGATACGCAGTATTTT
TRBJ1-6,TRBV6-6,few,-,CASSYSPGQDPDNSPLHF,TGTGCCAGCAGCTACTCTCCGGGCCAAGACCCGGACAATTCACCCCTCCACTTT
TRBJ2-5,TRBV12-3/TRBV12-4,-,-,CASSRDTLVVTQYF,TGTGCCAGCAGTCGGGACACCCTAGTGGTGACCCAGTACTTC
TRBJ1-2,TRBV4-3,-,-,CASSQEVARRGYTF,TGCGCCAGCAGCCAAGAGGTGGCACGCCGGGGCTACACCTTC
TRBJ2-2,TRBV4-1,few,TRBD1,CASSQWTGHTGELFF,TGCGCCAGCAGCCAATGGACAGGGCACACCGGGGAGCTGTTTTTT
TRBJ2-3,TRBV11-2,few,-,CASSLGIVGTDTQYF,TGTGCCAGCAGCCTCGGGATAGTGGGCACAGATACGCAGTATTTT
TRBJ1-5,TRBV20-1,-,-,CSAQPGDSNQPQHF,TGCAGTGCTCAACCGGGAGATAGCAATCAGCCCCAGCATTTT
TRBJ1-4,TRBV25-1,many,-,CASNTRNEKLFF,TGTGCCAGCAACACAAGGAATGAAAAACTGTTTTTT
TRBJ2-3,TRBV12-3/TRBV12-4,-,-,CASSHRGTVDFSTDTQYF,TGTGCCAGCAGCCACCGGGGGACAGTAGATTTTAGCACAGATACGCAGTATTTT
TRBJ2-5,TRBV7-2,-,-,CASSLGFGAAQETQYF,TGTGCCAGCAGCTTAGGGTTTGGGGCAGCCCAAGAGACCCAGTACTTC